This T cell receptor beta chain derives from a study of T-cell reconstitution after alpha-beta-depleted transplantation in children. Study results and limitations: Surviving recipient T cells and thymic progenitors underlay high day-60 TCRbeta diversity in some patients. One year after transplant, T-cell counts and diversity came mostly from newly produced T cells. Reported findings indicate that, about two months after transplant, alpha-beta T cells came from several hundred expanded clones, which were derived from non-depleted graft cells.

Turning to this clonotype: Antigen unknown.

With 5 bases removed from V and 1 base from J, the gap between germline ends came to 12 bases. CDR3 length equals 15 residues. Per germline, CDR1 SGHRS and CDR2 YFSETQ. Preparation of the TCRbeta library involved a method that used unique molecular identifiers. TCRdb fed the PCR reads into MiXCR, producing one record per CDR3 protein. Of almost 600,000 distinct CDR3 sequences listed, 25% to 30% are singletons. The receptor was isolated from a boy in the first two years of life with Wiskott-Aldrich syndrome, due to receive a stem cell transplant. Sample: PBMCs, taken before TCRalphabeta/CD19-depleted stem cell transplant. This chain links TRBV5-1 with TRBJ2-2; D is possibly TRBD1 or TRBD2 (5 bases each). The CDR3 DNA follows: TGCGCCAGCAGGAGGGGAGCGGAGAACACCGGGGAGCTGTTTTTT. As protein: CASRRGAENTGELFF.